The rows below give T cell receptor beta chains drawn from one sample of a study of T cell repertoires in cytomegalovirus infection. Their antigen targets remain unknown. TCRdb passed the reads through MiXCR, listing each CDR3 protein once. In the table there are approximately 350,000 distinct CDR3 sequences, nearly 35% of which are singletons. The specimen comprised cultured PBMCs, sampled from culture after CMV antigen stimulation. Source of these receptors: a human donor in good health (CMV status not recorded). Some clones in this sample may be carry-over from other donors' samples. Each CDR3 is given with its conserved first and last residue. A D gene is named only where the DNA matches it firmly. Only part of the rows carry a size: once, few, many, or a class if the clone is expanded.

TGTGCCAGCAGCTCCTCCCGGAGATTAACAGATACGCAGTATTTT | CASSSSRRLTDTQYF | TRBJ2-3 | - | - | TRBV28
TGTGCCAGCAGTTACTCGATCTCTGGTGACGGGACCCCCCAAGAGACCCAGTACTTC | CASSYSISGDGTPQETQYF | TRBJ2-5 | - | - | TRBV6-2/TRBV6-3
TGTGCCAGCAGTCGACGGACAGGGTGGCAGCCCCAGCATTTT | CASSRRTGWQPQHF | TRBJ1-5 | TRBD1 | - | TRBV12-3/TRBV12-4
TGTGCCAGCAGTCTCTGGACAGGGGACTCTGGGGCCAACGTCCTGACTTTC | CASSLWTGDSGANVLTF | TRBJ2-6 | TRBD1 | - | TRBV28
TGTGCCAGCAGCTTACATTTACAGGAGACCCAGTACTTC | CASSLHLQETQYF | TRBJ2-5 | - | few | TRBV7-2
TGTGCCAGCACCAACCCAGTGGACAGGGAGGAGGATACGCAGTATTTT | CASTNPVDREEDTQYF | TRBJ2-3 | TRBD1 | few | TRBV7-8
TGTGCCAGCAGCCTGACAGGGCGGAACACTGAAGCTTTCTTT | CASSLTGRNTEAFF | TRBJ1-1 | TRBD1 | - | TRBV12-3/TRBV12-4
TGTGCCAGCAGTTCGGGGTGGACAGGGTCAGCTTTCTTT | CASSSGWTGSAFF | TRBJ1-1 | TRBD1 | - | TRBV28
TGTGCCAGCAGGCCGGGGACTAGCGGGAGTCGGGAGCAGTTCTTC | CASRPGTSGSREQFF | TRBJ2-1 | TRBD2 | few | TRBV28
TGTGCCAGCAGCCAAGGTGGGACAGGGTACGTCGCTGAAGCTTTCTTT | CASSQGGTGYVAEAFF | TRBJ1-1 | TRBD1 | - | TRBV3-1
TGCGCCAGCAGCCTCAACTCCCGTGGAGAGCAGTTCTTC | CASSLNSRGEQFF | TRBJ2-1 | - | few | TRBV4-1
TGCAGTGCTAGAGATCTTGTCGGGGATAGAGGAATGAACACTGAAGCTTTCTTT | CSARDLVGDRGMNTEAFF | TRBJ1-1 | - | - | TRBV20-1
TGTGCCAGCAGCAGAAACCGGGACAGTGACTATGGCTACACCTTC | CASSRNRDSDYGYTF | TRBJ1-2 | TRBD1 | few | TRBV27
TGCAGTGCTAGAGATTCGCGGAAGAGCACAGATACGCAGTATTTT | CSARDSRKSTDTQYF | TRBJ2-3 | - | many | TRBV20-1
TGTGCCAGTAGTAAATCTAGCGGGAGCTCCTACGAGCAGTACTTC | CASSKSSGSSYEQYF | TRBJ2-7 | TRBD2 | - | TRBV19
TGTGCCAGTAGTATACTCCCCTCTCTAGCGGGAGGCTACAATGAGCAGTTCTTC | CASSILPSLAGGYNEQFF | TRBJ2-1 | TRBD2 | few | TRBV19
TGTGCCACCCAGACAGGGGGGGAGCAGTACTTC | CATQTGGEQYF | TRBJ2-7 | TRBD1 | many | TRBV7-8
TGTGCCAGTAGTATGGGACAGGTTTTTTCACCCCTCCACTTT | CASSMGQVFSPLHF | TRBJ1-6 | TRBD1 | - | TRBV19
TGTGCCAGCAGCGCCCGGGACAGGGGCTATGGCTACACCTTC | CASSARDRGYGYTF | TRBJ1-2 | TRBD1 | - | TRBV7-2
TGTGCCAGCAGCCAGGGTAGTGTCCAAGAGACCCAGTACTTC | CASSQGSVQETQYF | TRBJ2-5 | - | few | TRBV6-6
TGCGCCAGCAGCTTTGAAGGGTCAGGAGGCTACACCTTC | CASSFEGSGGYTF | TRBJ1-2 | - | - | TRBV5-1
TGTGCCAGCAGCTCGTTAAATTTGAACACTGAAGCTTTCTTT | CASSSLNLNTEAFF | TRBJ1-1 | - | - | TRBV7-2
TGTGCCAGCAGCTTAGAGGCAGGGGGTGTACGGAACACTGAAGCTTTCTTT | CASSLEAGGVRNTEAFF | TRBJ1-1 | TRBD1 | few | TRBV11-2
TGTGCCAGCAGCCAGGAACTAGCAGGGGAGCAGTACTTC | CASSQELAGEQYF | TRBJ2-7 | - | - | TRBV7-2
TGTGCCAGCAGTGACTCGAGCGCGGTATCCTACAATGAGCAGTTCTTC | CASSDSSAVSYNEQFF | TRBJ2-1 | - | - | TRBV6-4
TGCGCCAGCAGCCAAATGTTAGGTCTTGGCTACACCTTC | CASSQMLGLGYTF | TRBJ1-2 | - | - | TRBV4-1
TGTGCCAGCAGCCGGCGGCGGGACAGGGGCCAAGAGACCCAGTACTTC | CASSRRRDRGQETQYF | TRBJ2-5 | TRBD1 | - | TRBV7-6
TGTGCCAGCAGACCGGACGGGGTCAACAATCAGCCCCAGCATTTT | CASRPDGVNNQPQHF | TRBJ1-5 | - | - | TRBV7-8
TGCGCCAGCAGCTTGGGTGGGAATAACAATGAGCAGTTCTTC | CASSLGGNNNEQFF | TRBJ2-1 | - | few | TRBV5-1
TGTGCCAGCAGCTTAATGCCCAGGGGGCGATCTGGAAACACCATATATTTT | CASSLMPRGRSGNTIYF | TRBJ1-3 | TRBD1 | few | TRBV7-2
TGTGCCAGCAGCTTGGTGGAGAGTAGCTCCTACGAGCAGTACTTC | CASSLVESSSYEQYF | TRBJ2-7 | - | few | TRBV7-2